This T cell receptor (beta chain) came from a study of blood T cell repertoires in COVID-19. This CDR3 spans 16 amino acids. Germline V lookup: CDR1 DFQATT, CDR2 SNEGSKA (reference sequence). V was pared by 3 bases and J by 4 bases, with 8 bases of the junction left unmatched. As processed by the authors: Amplification from reference gene primers served as the basis for estimated nucleated cell counts. This table comes from immunoSEQ multiplex PCR, and its TCRdb copy is limited to in-frame clones, with some not included. D and trimming come from the DNA, and the V and J calls and clone size come from that table. The sample has about 520,000 clones, 70% to 90% seen once.

The chain links TRBV20-1 to TRBJ2-1, with 11 bases identical to TRBD2. This clonotype was obtained from a human donor in a cohort sampled during active COVID-19. The sample comprised peripheral blood. As DNA, the CDR3 is TGCAGTGCTAGTCGAGGGGGACTAGCGGCGTACAATGAGCAGTTCTTC. Residues: CSASRGGLAAYNEQFF.